What follows are 11 T cell receptor beta chains derived from one specimen sequenced in a study of blood T cell repertoires in COVID-19. Libraries were prepared by immunoSEQ multiplex PCR; TCRdb keeps only in-frame clonotypes and omits some of them. The sample has a few hundred thousand clones, over 75% seen once. Specimen: PBMCs or T cells enriched from blood (not recorded which). These receptors all come from a woman aged 40 to 50 who had recovered from COVID-19.

The J gene is TRBJ2-7, the V gene TRBV7-8; unclear D gene. The germline V and J ends were trimmed by 2 bases and 3 bases, with 8 bases remaining between them. Per germline, CDR1 SGHVS and CDR2 FQNEAQ. The CDR3 runs to 13 residues. The CDR3 protein is CASSLPPVYEQYF. CDR3 nucleotide sequence: TGTGCCAGCAGCTTACCTCCCGTCTACGAGCAGTACTTC. Supplemented by reference TRBV7-8 and TRBJ2-7, the full variable domain reads GAGVSQSPRYKVAKRGQDVALRCDPISGHVSLFWYQQALGQGPEFLTYFQNEAQLDKSGLPSDRFFAERPEGSVSTLKIQRTQQEDSAVYLCASSLPPVYEQYFGPGTRLTVT.

A single count supports this clone. This sequence joins TRBV9 and TRBJ2-7; 7 nucleotides agree with TRBD2. The CDR3 sequence is 14 residues long. The V gene's germline CDR1 is SGDLS and CDR2 YYNGEE. V shed 0 bases, J shed 4 bases, and the junction held 4 bases outside the gene matches. The CDR3 spells CASSVEVGGYEQYF. The CDR3 nucleotides read TGTGCCAGCAGCGTAGAAGTGGGGGGGTACGAGCAGTACTTC.

The J gene is TRBJ2-2, the V gene TRBV6-7, with D possibly being TRBD1 (6 bases). TRBV6-7 is placed among ORFs of uncertain function. The V gene lost 2 bases and the J gene lost 1 base, with 14 bases spanning the gap. The CDR3 loop spans 17 amino acids. CDR3 DNA: TGTGCCAGCAGTTACGGATTTTGGACAGTGAACACCGGGGAGCTGTTTTTT. Its protein is CASSYGFWTVNTGELFF.

V usage is TRBV7-9 and J usage is TRBJ1-2; perhaps TRBD1 as D (6 bases). Germline V CDR1 and CDR2: SEHNR, FQNEAQ (reference sequence). The CDR3 runs to 14 residues. V was cut by 2 bases and J by 2 bases, with 9 bases left in between. CDR3 DNA sequence: TGTGCCAGCAGCTTACAACAGGGAAACTATGGCTACACCTTC. This sequence encodes CASSLQQGNYGYTF.

This chain joins TRBV29-1 and TRBJ1-1, with D possibly being TRBD1 (6 bases). The CDR3 has 12 amino acids. The germline V gene has CDR1 SQVTM and CDR2 ANQGSEA. Trimming shortened V by 4 bases and J by 7 bases, and 13 bases separated the two germline ends. The CDR3 protein is CSVGWGQGEAFF. The CDR3 nucleotides are TGCAGCGTTGGTTGGGGGCAGGGTGAAGCTTTCTTT.

This chain links TRBV6-5 with TRBJ2-7, with 8 positions matching TRBD1. In germline, CDR1 is MNHEY, CDR2 SVGAGI. The CDR3 loop spans 16 amino acids. V was pared by 0 bases and J by 5 bases, with 9 bases of the junction left unmatched. CDR3 sequence: CASSYSTGQGGDEQYF. CDR3 bases: TGTGCCAGCAGTTACTCCACCGGACAGGGTGGGGACGAGCAGTACTTC.

The chain has TRBV19 and TRBJ2-1; perhaps TRBD2 as D (5 bases). V lost 7 bases and J lost 7, with 11 bases in between. The CDR3 loop spans 12 amino acids. CDR1 and CDR2 (germline): LNHDA, SQIVND (reference sequence). This chain's CDR3 is CASKPSGNEQFF. As DNA, the CDR3 is TGTGCCAGTAAGCCCTCGGGGAATGAGCAGTTCTTC.

The chain recombines TRBV7-9 with TRBJ2-3; D remains unclear. V gave up 2 bases and J gave up 2 bases, with 17 bases separating them. Germline CDR1 is SEHNR and CDR2 is FQNEAQ (reference sequence). The CDR3 spans 17 residues. Here the CDR3 reads CASSLFRRHSPTDTQYF. In nucleotides, the CDR3 is TGTGCCAGCAGCTTATTCAGACGCCACAGCCCCACAGATACGCAGTATTTT.

Only one count was recorded for this clone. The V gene is TRBV29-1, the J gene TRBJ2-1; TRBD1 agrees at 12 bases. Trimming took 7 bases from V and 7 from J; bases not matched to a gene: 5. CDR3 size: 13 residues. CDR1 is SQVTM and CDR2 is ANQGSEA in the germline V gene. The CDR3 bases are TGCAGCGGGGGACAGGGGGCAGGGAATGAGCAGTTCTTC. This sequence encodes CSGGQGAGNEQFF.

V and J are TRBV2 and TRBJ2-1; a weak D match, TRBD2 (7 bases). From germline, CDR1 is SNHLY and CDR2 FYNNEI. The CDR3 has 13 amino acids. Trimming shortened V by 8 bases and J by 9 bases, and 17 bases separated the two germline ends. DNA of the CDR3: TGTGCCAGCTTATACGAGAGGGGGGGTGAGCAGTTCTTC. This encodes CASLYERGGEQFF.

The chain combines TRBV6-2 or TRBV6-3 with TRBJ1-2, with 10 positions matching TRBD1. Germline V gene data show CDR1 as MNHEY and CDR2 as SVGEGT. Trimming took 0 bases from V and 5 from J; bases not matched to a gene: 6. The CDR3 covers 16 residues. The CDR3 is CASSYSTGGLRYGYTF. In DNA, the CDR3 is TGTGCCAGCAGTTACTCGACAGGGGGCCTTAGGTATGGCTACACCTTC.